This T cell receptor (beta chain) was found in a study of beta chain features in type 1 diabetes. This clone has just a few counts. The sequenced template was cDNA made from the entire isolated RNA. Libraries were prepared by immunoSEQ multiplex PCR; TCRdb keeps only in-frame clonotypes and omits some of them. This sample has about 410,000 clones, with approximately 14% found just once. One heparinised draw, averaging approximately 120 mL, was taken per donor. Per germline, CDR1 SGHVS and CDR2 FQNEAQ. This CDR3 region has 16 residues. Unmatched junction bases numbered 6, after V lost 1 base and J lost 4 bases.

Sequenced input: naive CD4+ T cells from blood. The V gene is TRBV7-8, the J gene TRBJ2-7, with 11 nucleotides matching TRBD1. The clonotype originates from a young man in good health. The CDR3, as DNA: TGTGCCAGCAGCTTAGTTGGACAGGGGGCACGGTACGAGCAGTACTTC. It codes for CASSLVGQGARYEQYF.